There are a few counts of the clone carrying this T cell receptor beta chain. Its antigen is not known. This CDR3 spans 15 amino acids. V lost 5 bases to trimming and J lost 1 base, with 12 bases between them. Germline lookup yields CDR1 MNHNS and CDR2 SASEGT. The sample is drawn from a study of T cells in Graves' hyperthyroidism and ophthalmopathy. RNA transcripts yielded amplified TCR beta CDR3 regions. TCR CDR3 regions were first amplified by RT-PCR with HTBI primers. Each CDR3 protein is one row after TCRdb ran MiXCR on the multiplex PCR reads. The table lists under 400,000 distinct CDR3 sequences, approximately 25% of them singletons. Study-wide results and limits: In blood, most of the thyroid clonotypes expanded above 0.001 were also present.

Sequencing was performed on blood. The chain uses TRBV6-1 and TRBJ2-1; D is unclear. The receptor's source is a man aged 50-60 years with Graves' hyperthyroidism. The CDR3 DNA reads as TGTGCCAGCAGTTTTGTAAAACATTCCTACAATGAGCAGTTCTTC. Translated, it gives CASSFVKHSYNEQFF.